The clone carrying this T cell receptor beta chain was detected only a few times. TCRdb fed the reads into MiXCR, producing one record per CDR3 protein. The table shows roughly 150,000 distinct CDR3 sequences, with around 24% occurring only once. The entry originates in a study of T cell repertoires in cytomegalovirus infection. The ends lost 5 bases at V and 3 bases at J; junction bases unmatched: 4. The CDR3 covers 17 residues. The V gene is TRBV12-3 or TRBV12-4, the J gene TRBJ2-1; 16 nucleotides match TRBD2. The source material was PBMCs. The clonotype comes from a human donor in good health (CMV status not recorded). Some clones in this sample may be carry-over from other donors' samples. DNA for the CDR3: TGTGCCAGCAGTCCGGGACTAGCGGGGGGGGTCTACAATGAGCAGTTCTTC. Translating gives CASSPGLAGGVYNEQFF.